This record covers a single T cell receptor (beta chain). Here immunoSEQ multiplex PCR was the method, and the copy in TCRdb shows in-frame clones only, minus some. The sample has about 160,000 clones, around 96% seen once. The data belong to a study of control samples from healthy donors and cancer patients. The ends were cut back, 3 bases at V and 9 bases at J, with 12 bases in the middle. CDR3 length: 12 amino acids. Germline V lookup: CDR1 SGHTA, CDR2 FQGNSA. The TCR was taken from a young woman in good health. Input material: blood. The chain is built from TRBV7-2 and TRBJ2-7, with a possible D match to TRBD2 (5 bases). CDR3 protein: CASSFERTAQYF. The CDR3 coding sequence is TGTGCCAGCAGCTTCGAAAGGACTGCGCAGTACTTC.